This TCR beta chain is drawn from a study of neurological immune-mediated disorders. Overall study results and limits: HTLV-1-associated myelopathy had the most TCR clonal expansion, while multiple sclerosis had the least, a level that fell below healthy controls.

Regarding time point: longitudinal time-point 1 (baseline). The unsorted libraries were prepared from 2 million PBMCs (stored at -80 C). As to this clonotype: Its antigen is not known. The junction shows a germline mismatch at one end, possibly a read error.

Each CDR3 protein is one row after TCRdb ran MiXCR on the 5' RACE reads. The table has tens of thousands of distinct CDR3 sequences, roughly a tenth seen once. Per germline, CDR1 MDHEN and CDR2 SYDVKM. The CDR3 is 13 amino acids. The sequenced material came from PBMCs. This clonotype was sampled from a male donor with HTLV-1-associated myelopathy (HAM/TSP). The chain combines TRBV28 with TRBJ2-7, with D tentatively TRBD1 (6 bases). CDR3 amino acids: CASSLLDSPNPLF. CDR3 DNA sequence: TGTGCCAGCAGTTTACTGGACAGTCCCAACCCCCTCTTC.